This T cell receptor beta chain was sequenced during a study of beta chain features in type 1 diabetes. On the study more broadly: Age, gender and cell yields were similar between patients and healthy donors.

This CDR3 contains 16 residues. CDR1 KGHSH and CDR2 LQKENI come from the germline V gene. V was cut by 0 bases and J by 5 bases, with 16 bases left in between. Sequencing targeted expressed TCRB transcripts, as all isolated RNA had been reverse transcribed. Mean read depth for stem cell-like memory T cell samples was approximately 1.01 million reads. Clones were sequenced by immunoSEQ multiplex PCR, and TCRdb holds only the in-frame ones, with some missing. The sample records approximately 15,000 clones, more than 70% being singletons. Notes on the study in general: The study found moderately but significantly shorter TCRB CDR3s in all four CD4+ subsets of Type 1 diabetes patients.

As for this clone: Its antigen is unidentified.

A sort by CD45RO/CCR7/CD25/CD127/CD95/CD27 yielded CD4+ naive, central memory, regulatory and stem cell-like memory cells. The source is a young woman with type 1 diabetes. The chain combines TRBV18 with TRBJ2-5; TRBD2 is a possible D gene (5 bases). Sequencing used stem cell memory CD4+ T cells from blood. The CDR3 nucleotides read TGTGCCAGCTCACCACCAGTATCGCTAGCTTCGGAGACCCAGTACTTC. Its translation: CASSPPVSLASETQYF. Together with reference TRBV18 and TRBJ2-5, the CDR3 gives the full variable domain: NAGVMQNPRHLVRRRGQEARLRCSPMKGHSHVYWYRQLPEEGLKFMVYLQKENIIDESGMPKERFSAEFPKEGPSILRIQQVVRGDSAAYFCASSPPVSLASETQYFGPGTRLLVL.